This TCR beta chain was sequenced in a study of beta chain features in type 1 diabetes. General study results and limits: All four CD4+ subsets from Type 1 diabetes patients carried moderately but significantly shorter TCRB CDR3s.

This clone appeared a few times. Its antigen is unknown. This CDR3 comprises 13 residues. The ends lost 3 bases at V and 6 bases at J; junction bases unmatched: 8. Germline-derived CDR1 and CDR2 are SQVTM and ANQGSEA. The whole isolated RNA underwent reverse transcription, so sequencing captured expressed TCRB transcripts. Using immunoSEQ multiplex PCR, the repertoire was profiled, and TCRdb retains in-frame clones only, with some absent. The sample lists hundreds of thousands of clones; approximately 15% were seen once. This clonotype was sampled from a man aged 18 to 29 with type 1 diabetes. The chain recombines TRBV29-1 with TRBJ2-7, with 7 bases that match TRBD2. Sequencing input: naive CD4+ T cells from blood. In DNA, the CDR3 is TGCAGCGTTGACGGGCGAGGGGAGGGCGAGCAGTACTTC. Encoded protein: CSVDGRGEGEQYF.